The 7 T cell receptor beta chains given below trace back to one sample, sequenced in a study of siplizumab effects on memory and regulatory T cells. The assay was immunoSEQ multiplex PCR, and TCRdb's table has in-frame clones only and misses some. The data hold some 100,000 clones, with just over 90% observed a single time. The sample comprised Tregs sorted from blood. The receptors come from a human donor in good health.

V gene TRBV5-4 combines with J gene TRBJ2-7; 7 positions agree with TRBD1. The CDR3 contains 14 residues. Germline CDR1 reads SGHNT; CDR2 reads YYREEE (reference sequence). With 0 bases clipped from V and 3 bases from J, the junction kept 3 bases outside the gene matches. The CDR3 reads CASSLGGQIYEQYF. For the CDR3, the DNA is TGTGCCAGCAGCTTGGGGGGACAGATCTACGAGCAGTACTTC.

This chain uses TRBV4-1 with TRBJ2-3; 8 positions agree with TRBD2. J lost 0 bases, V lost 2 bases, and 13 bases had no gene match. The CDR3 loop spans 19 amino acids. Germline lookup yields CDR1 MGHRA and CDR2 YSYEKL. CDR3 nucleotides: TGCGCCAGCAGCCAACTTAAGGGGATAGCGGGAAGAAGCACAGATACGCAGTATTTT. Translating gives CASSQLKGIAGRSTDTQYF.

The rearrangement joins TRBV7-8 to TRBJ1-2, with 9 bases identical to TRBD1. V shed 5 bases and J 8 bases; nucleotides not matched to a gene: 6. Germline CDR1 SGHVS, CDR2 FQNEAQ. This CDR3 spans 13 amino acids. For the CDR3, the DNA is TGTGCCAGCAGCATGGGACAGGGTTACGGCTACACCTTC. It yields the protein CASSMGQGYGYTF.

The chain links TRBV2 to TRBJ1-6; D call uncertain. The CDR3 covers 14 residues. Trimming left V 3 bases short and J 9 bases short, with 12 bases between. Looked up from germline, CDR1 is SNHLY and CDR2 is FYNNEI. CDR3 in amino acids: CASSDGLSSSPLHF. In DNA form, the CDR3 reads TGTGCCAGCAGTGACGGGTTGAGTAGTTCACCCCTCCACTTT.

The chain carries TRBV30 and TRBJ2-7; D gene unclear. Looked up from germline, CDR1 is GTSNPN and CDR2 is SVGIG (reference sequence). The CDR3 contains 15 residues. V dropped 6 bases and J dropped 4 bases, with 22 bases sitting between them. The CDR3 nucleotides are TGTGCCTGCGACGCTATGAAGGGCTCAGGTTACGAGCAGTACTTC. Amino acid sequence: CACDAMKGSGYEQYF.

V and J are TRBV6-6 and TRBJ2-7, with D possibly being TRBD2 (5 bases). Germline CDR1 MNHNY, CDR2 SVGAGI (reference sequence). CDR3 length: 13 amino acids. Trimming cost V 4 bases and J 4 bases, with 11 bases left between them. CDR3 sequence reads: CASSSPGTYEQYF. CDR3 DNA: TGTGCCAGCAGTTCCCCGGGAACTTACGAGCAGTACTTC.

CDR3 sequence (DNA): TGTGCCAGCTCACCCCGGCGGGAGATATCAGATACGCAGTATTTT. The encoded protein is CASSPRREISDTQYF. The chain joins TRBV18 to TRBJ2-3, with TRBD2 matching over 7 bases. The CDR3 is 15 amino acids. V was pared by 3 bases and J by 4 bases, with 7 bases of the junction left unmatched. CDR1 and CDR2 from the germline V gene are KGHSH and LQKENI.